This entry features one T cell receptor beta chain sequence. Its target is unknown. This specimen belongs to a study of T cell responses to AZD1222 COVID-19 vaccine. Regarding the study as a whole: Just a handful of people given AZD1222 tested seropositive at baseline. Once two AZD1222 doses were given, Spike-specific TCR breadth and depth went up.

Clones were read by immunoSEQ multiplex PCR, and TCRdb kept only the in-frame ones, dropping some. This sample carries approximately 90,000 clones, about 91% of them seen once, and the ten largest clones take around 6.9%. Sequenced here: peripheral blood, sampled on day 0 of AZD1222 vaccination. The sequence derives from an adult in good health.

CDR3: CASSFATGVYSPLHF. In DNA, the CDR3 is TGTGCCAGCAGTTTTGCGACAGGGGTGTATTCACCCCTCCACTTT. The chain combines TRBV28 with TRBJ1-6; TRBD1 agrees at 8 bases. Germline-derived CDR1 and CDR2 are MDHEN and SYDVKM. CDR3 size: 15 residues. Trimming cost V 3 bases and J 8 bases; bases outside gene matches: 6.